The rows below give T cell receptor beta chains drawn from one sample of a study of long-term antiretroviral therapy in people with HIV. TCRdb keeps only in-frame clones here, not all; method: immunoSEQ multiplex PCR. The repertoire holds about 20,000 clones, with 75% to 95% as singletons. The source material was unsorted PBMCs, sampled approximately 4.4 years before starting antiretroviral therapy. These receptors came from a woman aged 30 to 39 with HIV. Each CDR3 is given with its conserved first and last residue. Fields, in order: D gene, clone size, V gene, J gene, CDR3 protein, CDR3 DNA. A D gene is named only where the DNA matches it firmly. Some rows mark clone size as missing; the rest say once, few, many or name a class of expanded clone.

TRBD1	.	TRBV19	TRBJ2-1	CASSIDGDRGYEQFF	TGTGCCAGTAGTATAGACGGGGACAGGGGCTATGAGCAGTTCTTC
.	.	TRBV5-1	TRBJ2-5	CASREYRAYQETQYF	TGCGCCAGCAGGGAATACAGGGCCTATCAAGAGACCCAGTACTTC
.	.	TRBV7-2	TRBJ1-2	CASSLGEHGPTGYTF	TGTGCCAGCAGCTTAGGAGAGCACGGACCTACAGGCTACACCTTC
TRBD1	once	TRBV4-3	TRBJ2-2	CASSQETGGSTGELFF	TGCGCCAGCAGCCAAGAGACAGGGGGCAGCACCGGGGAGCTGTTTTTT
TRBD1	.	TRBV2	TRBJ1-6	CASSERTGGYDNSPLHF	TGTGCCAGCAGTGAACGGACAGGGGGCTACGATAATTCACCCCTCCACTTT
TRBD1	.	TRBV5-4	TRBJ1-1	CASSQPTGVNTEAFF	TGTGCCAGCAGCCAACCCACAGGGGTGAACACTGAAGCTTTCTTT
.	.	TRBV2	TRBJ1-1	CASSLGLSNTEAFF	TGTGCCAGCAGTTTGGGACTATCGAACACTGAAGCTTTCTTT
TRBD1	.	TRBV5-4	TRBJ1-1	CASSFGQGNTEAFF	TGTGCCAGCAGCTTCGGACAGGGGAACACTGAAGCTTTCTTT
TRBD2	.	TRBV7-2	TRBJ2-5	CASSLTLGLAGAYGETQYF	TGTGCCAGCAGCTTGACCTTGGGACTAGCGGGGGCCTACGGAGAGACCCAGTACTTC
.	.	TRBV10-3	TRBJ1-1	CAISEGQLVKGAFF	TGTGCCATCAGTGAGGGACAGCTCGTAAAGGGAGCTTTCTTT
TRBD2	.	TRBV2	TRBJ2-2	CASSEWTSGDGELFF	TGTGCCAGCAGTGAATGGACTAGCGGGGATGGGGAGCTGTTTTTT
TRBD2	.	TRBV5-1	TRBJ2-1	CASSPSGGAKNEQFF	TGCGCCAGCAGCCCGAGCGGGGGGGCCAAAAATGAGCAGTTCTTC
TRBD1	.	TRBV11-2	TRBJ2-7	CASSLDRDSAYEQYF	TGTGCCAGCAGCTTAGATCGGGACAGTGCCTACGAGCAGTACTTC
TRBD1	.	TRBV19	TRBJ2-2	CASSTRGRDTGELFF	TGTGCCAGTAGTACCAGGGGGCGCGACACCGGGGAGCTGTTTTTT
.	.	TRBV10-2	TRBJ2-5	CASSEWETQYF	TGCGCCAGCAGTGAGTGGGAGACCCAGTACTTC
TRBD1	few	TRBV18	TRBJ2-2	CASSPPTGGNTGELFF	TGTGCCAGCTCACCACCGACAGGGGGGAACACCGGGGAGCTGTTTTTT
.	.	TRBV4-2	TRBJ1-4	CASSQAPRDQGTGKLFF	TGTGCCAGCAGCCAAGCCCCCAGGGACCAGGGGACCGGAAAACTGTTTTTT